The TCR beta chain described here comes from a study of blood T cell repertoires in COVID-19. Background on the study: The United States, Italy and Spain were the sources of the acute and convalescent COVID-19 samples. PBMCs, B-cell-depleted T cells, or T cells were the source of the cDNA or gDNA that made up the material.

Germline-derived CDR1 and CDR2 are SGHDT and YYEEEE. The V end was cut by 4 bases, the J end by 3 bases, with 19 bases between. CDR3 length equals 16 residues. Original data processing: Researchers report that nucleated cell counts were estimated from reference gene primer amplification. Sequenced by immunoSEQ multiplex PCR; TCRdb stores in-frame clones only, minus some. V and J calls and clone size are given by that table; D and trimming were obtained from the DNA. This table holds 62,000 or so clones, 86% found once. The source material was peripheral blood. This chain links TRBV5-6 with TRBJ1-2; a possible D gene is TRBD1 (6 bases). The sequence came from a woman in her sixties or seventies with acute or convalescent COVID-19. CDR3 region: CASSQTTGSLYYGYTF. The CDR3 DNA is TGTGCCAGCAGCCAAACGACAGGTTCGTTATACTATGGCTACACCTTC.